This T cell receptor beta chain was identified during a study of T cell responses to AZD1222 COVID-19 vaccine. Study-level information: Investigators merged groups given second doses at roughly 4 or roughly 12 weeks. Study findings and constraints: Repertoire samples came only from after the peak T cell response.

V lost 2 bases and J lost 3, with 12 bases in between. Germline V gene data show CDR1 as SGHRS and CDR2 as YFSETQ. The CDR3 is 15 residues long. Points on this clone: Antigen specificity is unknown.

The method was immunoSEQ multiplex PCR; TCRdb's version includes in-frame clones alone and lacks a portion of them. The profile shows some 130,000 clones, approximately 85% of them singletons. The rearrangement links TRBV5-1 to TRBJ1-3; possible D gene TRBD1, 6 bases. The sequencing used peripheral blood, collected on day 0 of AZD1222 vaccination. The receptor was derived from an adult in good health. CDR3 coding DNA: TGCGCCAGCAGCTTCAGGGGTTTCGATGGAAACACCATATATTTT. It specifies CASSFRGFDGNTIYF.